This T cell receptor (beta chain) comes out of a study of blood T cells in healthy people across ages. The study's findings and limits: A roughly linear fall in TCR beta diversity per million T cells was seen with increasing age.

The length of the CDR3 is 19 residues. V shed 5 bases and J 1 base; nucleotides not matched to a gene: 18. As for this clonotype: Its antigen is still unknown.

Through a sample-barcoded 5' primer and a J-beta primer mix, a second PCR was run for about 6 to 11 cycles. A template-switch adaptor with 12 random nucleotides tagged each cDNA molecule. TCRdb re-analysed the 5' RACE reads in MiXCR, keeping a single row per CDR3 protein. The sample holds about 830,000 distinct CDR3 sequences, around two thirds seen once. The sequenced material came from blood. The origin of this receptor is a man aged 25 to 45 in good health. This chain joins TRBV12-3 or TRBV12-4 and TRBJ2-7, with 9 bases lining up with TRBD1. CDR3 residues: CASSPWTGDWDYLSYEQYF. The CDR3 DNA follows: TGTGCCAGCAGTCCGTGGACAGGGGACTGGGACTACCTTTCCTACGAGCAGTACTTC.